These 31 T cell receptor beta chains were sequenced from one sample in a study of blood T cell repertoires in COVID-19. Generated by immunoSEQ multiplex PCR, the TCRdb table keeps only in-frame clones and is missing some. The sample has roughly 330,000 clones; about 90% are singletons. Sequences were obtained from PBMCs or T cells enriched from blood (not recorded which). These receptors came from a man aged 25 to 40 who had recovered from COVID-19.

V is TRBV2 and J is TRBJ1-1, with TRBD1 matching 7 bases. The CDR3 sequence is 13 residues long. V lost 7 bases, J lost 10 bases, and 12 bases stayed unmatched. The germline V gene has CDR1 SNHLY and CDR2 FYNNEI. CDR3 coding DNA: TGTGCCAGCACTCTCGGGACAGTGGAGCGAGCTTTCTTT. Translating it yields CASTLGTVERAFF.

This chain connects TRBV27 to TRBJ2-1; 8 nucleotides match TRBD1. V lost 10 bases to trimming and J lost 0 bases; unmatched junction nucleotides: 8. Germline CDR1 and CDR2: MNHEY and SMNVEV (reference sequence). This CDR3 comprises 15 residues. The CDR3 is CATYSGQGSYNEQFF. The CDR3 bases are TGTGCCACCTACTCAGGACAGGGCTCCTACAATGAGCAGTTCTTC.

The CDR3 spells CAWSPRTGYGNTEAFF. In DNA, the CDR3 is TGTGCCTGGAGTCCGAGGACAGGGTACGGGAACACTGAAGCTTTCTTT. The rearrangement links TRBV30 to TRBJ1-1; TRBD1 agrees at 8 bases. CDR3 size: 16 residues. Germline CDR1 reads GTSNPN; CDR2 reads SVGIG (reference sequence). Trimming at V came to 2 bases and at J to 1 base, leaving 9 bases not matched to a gene.

This clone was seen only once. The chain couples TRBV10-2 to TRBJ2-3; 8 nucleotides agree with TRBD2. From germline, CDR1 is WSHSY and CDR2 SAAADI. V dropped 5 bases and J dropped 0; count of bases not matched to a gene: 1. CDR3 size: 14 residues. CDR3 sequence (DNA): TGCGCCAGCAGTTCTAGCGGGAGCACAGATACGCAGTATTTT. This sequence encodes CASSSSGSTDTQYF.

The chain has TRBV2 and TRBJ1-1; 10 nucleotides align to TRBD1. With 4 bases clipped from V and 3 bases from J, the junction kept 5 bases outside the gene matches. In germline, CDR1 is SNHLY, CDR2 FYNNEI. The CDR3 has 15 amino acids. The CDR3 DNA sequence: TGTGCCAGCAGTGTAGGACAGGGGGTGGACACTGAAGCTTTCTTT. It encodes CASSVGQGVDTEAFF.

This chain links TRBV27 with TRBJ2-3, with D uncertain. The CDR3 is made up of 16 amino acids. CDR1 and CDR2 (germline): MNHEY, SMNVEV (reference sequence). Trimming shortened V by 0 bases and J by 0 bases, and 10 bases separated the two germline ends. The CDR3 DNA reads TGTGCCAGCAGTTTATCGAGGCGGCATAGCACAGATACGCAGTATTTT. Translated, it gives CASSLSRRHSTDTQYF.

This clone occurred a few times. The chain carries TRBV7-3 and TRBJ2-1; TRBD1 aligns across 8 bases. V lost 5 bases, J lost 9 bases, and 9 bases stayed unmatched. The germline CDR1 and CDR2 sequences are SGHTA and FQGTGA. The CDR3 totals 14 residues. For the CDR3, the DNA is TGTGCCAGCAGCCCCGGGACAGGTTCGAGTGAGCAGTTCTTC. Protein: CASSPGTGSSEQFF. Full variable domain (rest looked up from reference TRBV7-3 and TRBJ2-1): GAGVSQTPSNKVTEKGKYVELRCDPISGHTALYWYRQSLGQGPEFLIYFQGTGAADDSGLPNDRFFAVRPEGSVSTLKIQRTERGDSAVYLCASSPGTGSSEQFFGPGTRLTVL.

This chain joins TRBV7-9 and TRBJ1-2, with unresolved D. Trimming cost V 0 bases and J 2 bases, with 10 bases left between them. This CDR3 has 15 residues. Germline V gives CDR1 SEHNR, CDR2 FQNEAQ (reference sequence). The CDR3, as DNA: TGTGCCAGCAGCTTAGCAGCGACGCCGAACTATGGCTACACCTTC. This sequence encodes CASSLAATPNYGYTF.

V usage is TRBV9 and J usage is TRBJ2-1, with D possibly being TRBD2 (6 bases). Trimming left V 1 base short and J 0 bases short, with 11 bases between. This CDR3 is 16 amino acids long. Germline CDR1 is SGDLS and CDR2 is YYNGEE. CDR3 amino acids: CASSVRDGGSYNEQFF. Here the CDR3 DNA reads TGTGCCAGCAGCGTAAGAGACGGGGGCTCCTACAATGAGCAGTTCTTC.

This clone came up once. The V gene is TRBV18, the J gene TRBJ1-1; maybe TRBD1 (5 bases). V was clipped by 3 bases and J by 0 bases, with 20 bases between them. Looked up from germline, CDR1 is KGHSH and CDR2 is LQKENI. This CDR3 region has 18 residues. CDR3 sequence reads: CASSPVPGATLMNTEAFF. The CDR3 nucleotides are TGTGCCAGCTCACCCGTCCCTGGGGCCACCCTCATGAACACTGAAGCTTTCTTT.

The chain is built from TRBV5-1 and TRBJ2-7, with 14 bases identical to TRBD2. The CDR3 length is 17 residues. Unmatched junction bases numbered 13, after V lost 4 bases and J lost 7 bases. Germline V CDR1 and CDR2: SGHRS, YFSETQ. CDR3 DNA: TGCGCCAGCAGCCTGACGGGACTAGCGGGAGCTAAGTTGGAGCAGTACTTC. Translated, it gives CASSLTGLAGAKLEQYF. The full variable domain, rest sourced from reference TRBV5-1 and TRBJ2-7, is KAGVTQTPRYLIKTRGQQVTLSCSPISGHRSVSWYQQTPGQGLQFLFEYFSETQRNKGNFPGRFSGRQFSNSRSEMNVSTLELGDSALYLCASSLTGLAGAKLEQYFGPGTRLTVT.

The gene calls are TRBV10-3 and TRBJ2-1; 10 bases agree with TRBD1. J gave up 1 base and V 5 bases, and 2 bases lay outside the gene matches. Per germline, CDR1 ENHRY and CDR2 SYGVKD. This CDR3 spans 15 amino acids. The CDR3: CAISTGQGSYNEQFF. CDR3 sequence (DNA): TGTGCCATCAGTACGGGACAGGGGTCCTACAATGAGCAGTTCTTC.

This chain connects TRBV30 to TRBJ1-5; 8 bases are shared with TRBD1. The V gene end was trimmed by 5 bases and the J gene end by 5 bases; junction bases not matched to a gene: 5. CDR1 is GTSNPN and CDR2 is SVGIG in the germline V gene (reference sequence). The CDR3 covers 13 residues. The CDR3 coding sequence is TGTGCCTGGGGGACAGGCCCCCATCAGCCCCAGCATTTT. It specifies CAWGTGPHQPQHF.

The V and J genes are TRBV27 and TRBJ2-7, with 12 bases matching TRBD2. This CDR3 contains 15 residues. With 2 bases clipped from V and 5 bases from J, the junction kept 4 bases outside the gene matches. Germline loops: CDR1 MNHEY, CDR2 SMNVEV (reference sequence). The CDR3 is CASSLLAGGPDEQYF. The CDR3 DNA is TGTGCCAGCAGTTTACTAGCGGGGGGGCCCGACGAGCAGTACTTC.

The J gene is TRBJ1-1, the V gene TRBV19; D is unclear. CDR1 is LNHDA and CDR2 is SQIVND in the germline V gene (reference sequence). The CDR3 totals 19 residues. Trimming removed 2 bases from V and 5 bases from J, with 27 bases in between. The CDR3 sequence: CASSINPSPLGGRGTEAFF. The CDR3 DNA reads as TGTGCCAGTAGTATAAACCCCTCCCCCTTGGGAGGTCGAGGGACTGAAGCTTTCTTT. The full variable domain, in which reference TRBV19 and TRBJ1-1 provide the parts outside the CDR3, is DGGITQSPKYLFRKEGQNVTLSCEQNLNHDAMYWYRQDPGQGLRLIYYSQIVNDFQKGDIAEGYSVSREKKESFPLTVTSAQKNPTAFYLCASSINPSPLGGRGTEAFFGQGTRLTVV.

V and J are TRBV28 and TRBJ1-4; 7 nucleotides align to TRBD1. This CDR3 is 15 amino acids long. Per germline, CDR1 MDHEN and CDR2 SYDVKM. V dropped 2 bases and J dropped 7; count of bases not matched to a gene: 7. CDR3 DNA: TGTGCCAGCAGTTTACGGGGGACAGAGGGTGAAAAACTGTTTTTT. It encodes CASSLRGTEGEKLFF.

This sequence joins TRBV14 and TRBJ1-2; D call uncertain. V shed 0 bases and J shed 5 bases, with 7 bases lying between them. The CDR3 contains 13 residues. The V gene's germline CDR1 is SGHDN and CDR2 FVKESK. The CDR3 bases are TGTGCCAGCAGCCAAGATTTCGGTTATGGCTACACCTTC. Encoded protein: CASSQDFGYGYTF.

The chain has TRBV28 and TRBJ1-1; D might be TRBD1 (6 bases). In germline, CDR1 is MDHEN, CDR2 SYDVKM. V was clipped by 5 bases and J by 1 base, with 23 bases between them. This CDR3 is 18 amino acids long. The CDR3 DNA is TGTGCCAGCAGTCCACGAGGCAGGGGTTTGTTTCGGAACACTGAAGCTTTCTTT. This codes for CASSPRGRGLFRNTEAFF.

The chain employs TRBV7-9 and TRBJ2-1; TRBD2 aligns across 13 bases. The V segment lost 5 bases and the J segment 3 bases; nucleotides outside the gene matches: 4. This CDR3 has 16 amino acids. Germline CDR1 is SEHNR and CDR2 is FQNEAQ (reference sequence). In nucleotides, the CDR3 is TGTGCCAGCAGCCCGCGGACTAGCGGGGGCTACAATGAGCAGTTCTTC. It codes for CASSPRTSGGYNEQFF. The complete variable domain, with remaining parts taken from reference TRBV7-9 and TRBJ2-1, reads DTGVSQNPRHKITKRGQNVTFRCDPISEHNRLYWYRQTLGQGPEFLTYFQNEAQLEKSRLLSDRFSAERPKGSFSTLEIQRTEQGDSAMYLCASSPRTSGGYNEQFFGPGTRLTVL.

The rearrangement links TRBV28 to TRBJ1-6; 7 bases fit TRBD1. Germline V gives CDR1 MDHEN, CDR2 SYDVKM. V gave up 5 bases and J gave up 7 bases; unmatched junction bases: 8. This CDR3 contains 15 residues. The CDR3 loop is CASSLHGTENSPLHF. The CDR3 DNA sequence: TGTGCCAGCAGTCTCCACGGGACAGAGAATTCACCCCTCCACTTT.

The rearrangement uses TRBV25-1 and TRBJ2-3, with D unresolved. Trimming took 6 bases from V and 4 from J, leaving 8 bases between them. CDR3 length equals 12 residues. The germline gives CDR1 MGHDK, CDR2 SYGVNS. In DNA form, the CDR3 reads TGTGCCAGCAGGACGGCGGCAGATACGCAGTATTTT. Translated, it gives CASRTAADTQYF.

The table lists this clone with a count of one. The rearrangement links TRBV6-1 to TRBJ1-3; D might be TRBD1 (5 bases). This CDR3 is 14 amino acids long. From germline, CDR1 is MNHNS and CDR2 SASEGT. The germline V and J ends were trimmed by 3 bases and 6 bases, with 12 bases remaining between them. Here the CDR3 reads CASSERGSSNTIYF. The DNA for the CDR3 is TGTGCCAGCAGTGAGCGGGGGTCCTCAAACACCATATATTTT.

This rearrangement joins TRBV9 to TRBJ1-4; D not certain. CDR3 length equals 14 residues. Trimming left V 0 bases short and J 8 bases short, with 11 bases between. Germline values: CDR1 SGDLS, CDR2 YYNGEE. CDR3 nucleotide sequence: TGTGCCAGCAGCGTAGCAGTCGAGGAAGAAAAACTGTTTTTT. Translated: CASSVAVEEEKLFF.

V usage is TRBV28 and J usage is TRBJ2-7, with D possibly TRBD1 on 8 matching bases. Germline lookup yields CDR1 MDHEN and CDR2 SYDVKM. This CDR3 is 17 amino acids long. V was pared by 5 bases and J by 2 bases, with 22 bases between. The CDR3 is CASSGGGGTGMTYEQYF. In nucleotides, the CDR3 is TGTGCCAGCAGTGGTGGGGGGGGGACAGGCATGACCTACGAGCAGTACTTC.

This clone has a single count. This chain links TRBV9 with TRBJ1-2; tentative D call: TRBD1 (5 bases). CDR1 is SGDLS and CDR2 is YYNGEE in the germline V gene. The CDR3 sequence is 16 residues long. Between the trimmed V and J ends, which lost 0 bases and 0 bases, there was a span of 12 bases. CDR3 loop: CASSVEKGSANYGYTF. The DNA for the CDR3 is TGTGCCAGCAGCGTAGAGAAGGGGTCGGCTAACTATGGCTACACCTTC.

The J gene is TRBJ2-3, the V gene TRBV7-6, with TRBD2 matching 12 bases. Unmatched junction bases numbered 12, after V lost 5 bases and J lost 0 bases. From germline, CDR1 is SGHVS and CDR2 FNYEAQ. The CDR3 is 19 residues long. The CDR3 DNA reads TGTGCCAGCAGCCGTAGACTAGCGGGGGATATCACTAGCACAGATACGCAGTATTTT. Encoded protein: CASSRRLAGDITSTDTQYF.

This chain connects TRBV30 to TRBJ2-5, with 8 bases that match TRBD2. From germline, CDR1 is GTSNPN and CDR2 SVGIG (reference sequence). This CDR3 is 14 amino acids long. V trimming: 5 bases; J trimming: 7 bases; junction bases outside the gene matches: 12. CDR3 in amino acids: CAWQTGLVWGTQYF. In DNA form, the CDR3 reads TGTGCCTGGCAAACGGGACTAGTCTGGGGGACCCAGTACTTC.

The CDR3: CASSFGHSYEQYF. CDR3 sequence (DNA): TGTGCCAGCAGCTTCGGACACTCCTACGAGCAGTACTTC. This chain uses TRBV5-4 with TRBJ2-7; D may be TRBD1 (5 bases). Trimming pared 2 bases from V and 0 bases from J, leaving 6 bases between. From germline, CDR1 is SGHNT and CDR2 YYREEE (reference sequence). This CDR3 has 13 amino acids.

As DNA, the CDR3 is TGTGCCAGCAGTTACTCGGACAGGCCTTACAATGAGCAGTTCTTC. Protein sequence: CASSYSDRPYNEQFF. The chain has TRBV6-5 and TRBJ2-1; 7 nucleotides match TRBD1. The CDR3 is made up of 15 amino acids. V gave up 0 bases and J gave up 4 bases; unmatched junction bases: 3. Germline V gives CDR1 MNHEY, CDR2 SVGAGI.

CDR3 sequence (DNA): TGTGCCGCGATAGATACGCAGTATTTT. It translates to CAAIDTQYF. The chain has TRBV6-4 and TRBJ2-3; D not resolved. This CDR3 is 9 amino acids long. Germline-derived CDR1 and CDR2 are MRHNA and SNTAGT. Trimming took off 11 bases at V and 5 bases at J, with 5 bases between the two ends.

V usage is TRBV19 and J usage is TRBJ1-1; no firm D call. CDR1 is LNHDA and CDR2 is SQIVND in the germline V gene (reference sequence). This CDR3 has 13 residues. V dropped 7 bases and J dropped 5 bases, with 14 bases sitting between them. The CDR3 nucleotides are TGTGCCAGTACCGAGACATGGGAGACTGAAGCTTTCTTT. Amino acid sequence: CASTETWETEAFF.